This T cell receptor beta chain is drawn from a study of blood T cell repertoires in COVID-19. Study summary: Some COVID-19 samples were acute and others convalescent; all came from the United States, Italy and Spain.

The study drew participants aged about 18 to 95 years from approximately 25 US areas. Cohorts were based on clinical histories the participants reported. Measured with immunoSEQ multiplex PCR; TCRdb has only the in-frame clones, and not every one. The sample lists approximately 200,000 clones; over 75% were seen once. CDR1 MDHEN and CDR2 SYDVKM come from the germline V gene. This CDR3 spans 16 amino acids. V dropped 10 bases and J dropped 0 bases, with 19 bases sitting between them. Source material: PBMCs or T cells enriched from blood (not recorded which). The V gene is TRBV28, the J gene TRBJ1-5; D ambiguous. The receptor was derived from a woman younger than 35 in a cohort exposed to, infected with or recovered from COVID-19 (not recorded which). Here the CDR3 reads CATSTAAADSNQPQHF. CDR3 nucleotide sequence: TGTGCCACCTCTACGGCGGCTGCGGATAGCAATCAGCCCCAGCATTTT. The whole variable domain, remainder taken from reference TRBV28 and TRBJ1-5, is DVKVTQSSRYLVKRTGEKVFLECVQDMDHENMFWYRQDPGLGLRLIYFSYDVKMKEKGDIPEGYSVSREKKERFSLILESASTNQTSMYLCATSTAAADSNQPQHFGDGTRLSIL.